The clone carrying this TCR beta chain occurred a few times. These data belong to a study of blood T cell repertoires in COVID-19. Study-level information: Sources were T cells, B-cell-depleted T cells, or PBMCs; the material itself was cDNA or gDNA.

Original processing methods: It was from reference gene primer amplification that nucleated cell counts were estimated. Sequenced by immunoSEQ multiplex PCR; TCRdb stores in-frame clones only, minus some. V and J calls plus clone size are reproduced from that table; the DNA served to infer D and trimming. The top ten hold around 2% of the sample, which has 200,000 to 250,000 clones, about four fifths seen once. The length of the CDR3 is 14 residues. Trimming took off 3 bases at V and 1 base at J, with 9 bases between the two ends. The germline V gene has CDR1 LNHDA and CDR2 SQIVND (reference sequence).

This TCR came from a man aged 30 to 39 who had recovered from COVID-19. What was sequenced was peripheral blood. The chain recombines TRBV19 with TRBJ2-5; maybe TRBD2 (5 bases). This chain's CDR3 is CASSMRELQETQYF. DNA for the CDR3: TGTGCCAGTAGTATGAGGGAGCTCCAAGAGACCCAGTACTTC.